This T cell receptor beta chain appears in the sequencing data of a study of T cell responses to AZD1222 COVID-19 vaccine. CDR1 is MNHEY, CDR2 SMNVEV, per germline (reference sequence). CDR3 length: 16 residues. V shed 6 bases, J shed 6 bases, and the junction held 10 bases outside the gene matches. Points on this clone: Its antigen is still unknown.

Broader study findings: Vaccine-related CD4 TCRs covered spike, predominating at 160-218 and 743-854. Breadth and depth of Spike-specific TCRs rose after two AZD1222 doses. In all cases, repertoires were sampled only after the peak T cell response. The number of AZD1222 recipients seropositive at baseline was only five to seven.

Profiled with immunoSEQ multiplex PCR; TCRdb holds only in-frame clones, not every one. The sample lists 150,000 to 180,000 clones, about 86% occurring once. The gene calls are TRBV27 and TRBJ1-6; 8 nucleotides align to TRBD1. The sample was peripheral blood, taken on day 0 of MenACWY control vaccination. This TCR was recovered from an adult in good health. The CDR3 bases are TGTGCCAGCAGCCCTTCGGACAGGGAGGGTAATTCACCCCTCCACTTT. Its protein is CASSPSDREGNSPLHF.